The 26 T cell receptor beta chains reported below all come from one sample, sequenced in a study of breast tumors, draining lymph nodes, adjacent tissues. The lymph nodes were axillary draining lymph nodes from breast cancer patients. TCRdb analysed the multiplex PCR reads with MiXCR anew, one entry per CDR3 protein. The repertoire holds about 270,000 distinct CDR3 sequences, 30% to 35% seen once, with under 1.2% in the top ten. Sequencing was carried out using axillary lymph node tissue. The receptors shown here come from a female donor with breast cancer. Some clones in this sample may be carry-over from other donors' samples.

This clonotype showed up many times. This chain joins TRBV19 and TRBJ1-6; D uncertain. The CDR3 totals 15 residues. Germline V gives CDR1 LNHDA, CDR2 SQIVND (reference sequence). Trimming cost V 5 bases and J 10 bases, with 18 bases left between them. This CDR3 reads CASSSSPLSRSPLHF. CDR3 DNA: TGTGCCAGTAGTTCGAGTCCCCTATCAAGATCACCCCTCCACTTT.

This clonotype appeared many times. CDR3 sequence: CAISRRGNYGYTF. The CDR3 DNA follows: TGTGCCATCAGCCGCAGGGGAAACTATGGCTACACCTTC. This rearrangement joins TRBV10-3 to TRBJ1-2; D is possibly TRBD1 (6 bases). This CDR3 region has 13 residues. Trimming stripped 6 bases from V and 2 bases from J, with 10 bases between. The germline gives CDR1 ENHRY, CDR2 SYGVKD.

V is TRBV18 and J is TRBJ1-2; 7 bases match TRBD1. The CDR3 runs to 14 residues. Germline trimming cut 3 bases from V and 1 base from J; bases unmatched to any gene: 2. Looked up from germline, CDR1 is KGHSH and CDR2 is LQKENI. The CDR3 loop reads CASSPTGNNYGYTF. The CDR3 DNA follows: TGTGCCAGCTCACCGACAGGGAATAACTATGGCTACACCTTC.

Many counts were recorded for this clonotype. This sequence joins TRBV20-1 and TRBJ1-3, with D uncertain. The germline CDR1 and CDR2 sequences are DFQATT and SNEGSKA (reference sequence). The CDR3 runs to 13 residues. Trimming removed 2 bases at V and 0 bases at J, with 5 bases between. The CDR3: CSARPHSGNTIYF. The CDR3 coding sequence is TGCAGTGCTAGACCACACTCTGGAAACACCATATATTTT.

The rearrangement uses TRBV3-1 and TRBJ2-7; D is uncertain. Germline V gene data show CDR1 as LGHDT and CDR2 as YNNKEL (reference sequence). The CDR3 totals 14 residues. V lost 3 bases, J lost 0 bases, and 9 bases lay in between. The CDR3 protein is CASSQGRSSYEQYF. The CDR3 DNA is TGTGCCAGCAGCCAGGGCAGGAGCTCCTACGAGCAGTACTTC.

Many counts were recorded for this clonotype. CDR3 residues: CSARSSGGFCTF. CDR3 nucleotide sequence: TGCAGTGCTAGATCCTCAGGGGGCTTTTGCACCTTC. The V and J genes are TRBV20-1 and TRBJ1-2, with TRBD1 matching 8 bases. Trimming cost V 2 bases and J 13 bases; bases outside gene matches: 9. Germline-derived CDR1 and CDR2 are DFQATT and SNEGSKA (reference sequence). The CDR3 has 12 amino acids.

This clonotype has ten or more counts. The chain couples TRBV12-3 or TRBV12-4 to TRBJ2-3; perhaps TRBD1 as D (5 bases). This CDR3 comprises 14 residues. V was trimmed by 2 bases and J by 6 bases, leaving 12 bases between them. The CDR3 here is CASSLWGKPDTQYF. In nucleotides, the CDR3 is TGTGCCAGCAGTTTATGGGGCAAGCCGGATACGCAGTATTTT.

As to this clonotype: A single base separates this from a much larger clone, so it may be a read error. The V and J genes are TRBV20-1 and TRBJ2-3; possibly TRBD2 for D (5 bases). The germline gives CDR1 DFQATT, CDR2 SNEGSKA (reference sequence). The CDR3 has 14 amino acids. Trimming removed 5 bases at V and 4 bases at J, with 16 bases between. The CDR3 coding sequence is TGCAGTGCTGGATGGGTAGCGATCCCAGATACGCAGTATTTT. Encoded protein: CSAGWVAIPDTQYF.

To note about this clonotype: An end of the junction differs from the germline gene, which may be a read error. This rearrangement joins TRBV11-2 to TRBJ2-2; D is perhaps TRBD2 (5 bases). Germline V gives CDR1 SGHAT, CDR2 FQNNGV. CDR3 length: 13 residues. The CDR3 sequence is CASSLEFTGEPFF. Here the CDR3 DNA reads TGTGCCAGCAGCTTAGAGTTCACCGGGGAGCCGTTTTTT.

Concerning this clonotype itself: It may be a read error: a sequence one base away is much more abundant. The chain carries TRBV5-4 and TRBJ1-2, with 7 bases aligning to TRBD1. Trimming removed 4 bases from V and 6 bases from J; junction bases left unmatched: 6. This CDR3 has 13 residues. Germline V gene sequence: CDR1 SGHNT, CDR2 YYREEE (reference sequence). CDR3 sequence reads: CASSTDRTDGYTF. In DNA, the CDR3 is TGTGCCAGCAGCACGGACAGGACGGATGGCTACACCTTC.

On this clonotype itself: A read error may be the cause here, since a much bigger clone is one base away. The rearrangement uses TRBV5-4 and TRBJ2-3, with D hard to call. The germline V gene encodes CDR1 SGHNT and CDR2 YYREEE (reference sequence). V shed 4 bases and J shed 4 bases, with 22 bases lying between them. The CDR3 covers 17 residues. The CDR3 loop is CASSPRNTGFRADTQYF. The DNA of the CDR3 is TGTGCCAGCAGCCCCCGAAACACGGGCTTCCGCGCAGATACGCAGTATTTT.

The table lists this clonotype with many counts. The V gene is TRBV20-1, the J gene TRBJ1-4; TRBD1 matches 10 bases. The CDR3 sequence is 13 residues long. CDR1 and CDR2 from the germline V gene are DFQATT and SNEGSKA (reference sequence). After removal of 6 bases from V and 7 bases from J, the junction contained 5 bases not matched to a gene. The CDR3, as DNA: TGCAGTGCACGGGGACAGGGGAGTGAAAAACTGTTTTTT. Its protein is CSARGQGSEKLFF.

Many counts were recorded for this clonotype. This chain uses TRBV12-3 or TRBV12-4 with TRBJ2-7; D may be TRBD1 (5 bases). This CDR3 contains 13 residues. Between the trimmed V and J ends, which lost 3 bases and 3 bases, there was a span of 9 bases. The CDR3 nucleotides are TGTGCCAGCAGTTTTAGGGGTTTCTACGAGCAGTACTTC. It translates to CASSFRGFYEQYF.

By its share, this clonotype is medium-sized (0.01 to 0.1%). V is TRBV25-1 and J is TRBJ1-2, with D perhaps TRBD1 (5 bases). Per germline, CDR1 MGHDK and CDR2 SYGVNS. The V end lost 6 bases, the J end lost 3 bases, and 14 bases lay between the germline ends. CDR3 length: 14 amino acids. The CDR3 region has the DNA TGTGCCAGCAGGGACGCGGGGACCTACTATGGCTACACCTTC. It specifies CASRDAGTYYGYTF.

About this clonotype itself: The junction shows a germline mismatch at one end, possibly a read error. The rearrangement uses TRBV6-5 and TRBJ2-5; 8 bases fit TRBD1. Germline V lookup: CDR1 MNHEY, CDR2 SVGAGI. The CDR3 sequence is 15 residues long. Here the CDR3 DNA reads TGTGCCAGCAGTCACTCGGACAGGGCCAAAGAGACCCAGTACTTC. Translated: CASSHSDRAKETQYF.

The chain has TRBV28 and TRBJ2-7; D remains unclear. Germline V gene lookup returns CDR1 MDHEN and CDR2 SYDVKM. This CDR3 has 11 amino acids. The V end lost 7 bases, the J end lost 3 bases, and 7 bases lay between the germline ends. CDR3 loop: CASTQRYEQYF. DNA for the CDR3: TGTGCCAGCACCCAACGCTACGAGCAGTACTTC.

This clonotype showed up many times. DNA of the CDR3: TGTGCCAGCAGCTTGTTCGGGCCTTCAAAAGAGACCCAGTACTTC. Translating it yields CASSLFGPSKETQYF. V gene TRBV5-8 combines with J gene TRBJ2-5; no clear D. V was cut by 1 base and J by 3 bases, with 13 bases left in between. The CDR3 is 15 residues long. The germline V gene encodes CDR1 SGHTS and CDR2 YDEGEE.

This clonotype was counted at least ten times. This rearrangement joins TRBV29-1 to TRBJ2-2; 9 positions agree with TRBD2. There are 15 residues in the CDR3. V gave up 7 bases and J gave up 7 bases; unmatched junction bases: 13. Germline V gives CDR1 SQVTM, CDR2 ANQGSEA. CDR3 protein: CSGGLATNRGGELFF. CDR3 DNA: TGCAGCGGGGGACTAGCCACGAACCGGGGCGGGGAGCTGTTTTTT.

Comments on this clonotype: This may stem from a read error, because a much larger clone lies one nucleotide away. The V and J genes are TRBV5-1 and TRBJ2-3, with 7 bases fitting TRBD2. The CDR3 has 18 residues. The germline gives CDR1 SGHRS, CDR2 YFSETQ. Losses at the gene ends were 2 bases for V and 0 bases for J; bases not matched to a gene: 12. CDR3 in DNA: TGCGCCAGCAGCTTCTCCCCCTCTAGCGGTTCTAGCACAGATACGCAGTATTTT. As protein: CASSFSPSSGSSTDTQYF.

This clonotype was detected ten times or more. V is TRBV11-3 and J is TRBJ2-1; tentatively, D is TRBD2 (6 bases). The CDR3 length is 15 residues. The germline gives CDR1 SGHNT, CDR2 YENEEA. The ends were cut back, 4 bases at V and 4 bases at J, with 14 bases in the middle. The CDR3 DNA follows: TGTGCCAGCAGCTCTCGACTAGGGCAATACAATGAGCAGTTCTTC. Its protein is CASSSRLGQYNEQFF. Based on the CDR3 plus reference TRBV11-3 and TRBJ2-1, the full variable domain is EAGVVQSPRYKIIEKKQPVAFWCNPISGHNTLYWYLQNLGQGPELLIRYENEEAVDDSQLPKDRFSAERLKGVDSTLKIQPAELGDSAVYLCASSSRLGQYNEQFFGPGTRLTVL.

This clonotype showed up many times. The chain is built from TRBV6-5 and TRBJ2-2; D is unresolved. The CDR3 is 14 residues long. Germline V CDR1 and CDR2: MNHEY, SVGAGI. The V end lost 7 bases, the J end lost 1 base, and 10 bases lay between the germline ends. CDR3 region: CASTYEGNTGELFF. CDR3 DNA: TGTGCCAGCACCTACGAAGGGAACACCGGGGAGCTGTTTTTT.

The chain is built from TRBV15 and TRBJ2-7, with 13 bases lining up with TRBD2. The junction had 7 bases not matched to a gene; V was cut back by 2 bases and J by 6 bases. The CDR3 length is 16 residues. Germline CDR1 is LNHNV and CDR2 is YYDKDF (reference sequence). The CDR3 DNA follows: TGTGCCACCAGCAGACCAACTAGCGGGAGGGCCGCCGAGCAGTACTTC. Amino acids: CATSRPTSGRAAEQYF.

Ten or more counts support this clonotype. This chain connects TRBV24-1 to TRBJ1-2; possibly TRBD1 for D (5 bases). The CDR3 runs 13 residues. Between the trimmed V and J ends, which lost 4 bases and 6 bases, there was a span of 11 bases. Germline values: CDR1 KGHDR, CDR2 SFDVKD. The CDR3 sequence: CATSDRGLDGYTF. The CDR3, as DNA: TGTGCCACCAGTGACCGGGGCCTGGATGGCTACACCTTC.

This clonotype was counted many times. The chain has TRBV7-6 and TRBJ2-3; 8 bases agree with TRBD2. The length of the CDR3 is 16 residues. V shed 5 bases, J shed 1 base, and the junction held 8 bases outside the gene matches. Germline assignment: CDR1 SGHVS and CDR2 FNYEAQ. CDR3 in amino acids: CASSPLAGSGTDTQYF. CDR3 in DNA: TGTGCCAGCAGCCCCCTAGCGGGTTCTGGCACAGATACGCAGTATTTT.

This clonotype was seen repeatedly, ten times or more. CDR3 in DNA: TGTGCCAGCAGCTTACCCGGGACAGGGGGGTACGAGCAGTACTTC. This sequence encodes CASSLPGTGGYEQYF. This sequence joins TRBV13 and TRBJ2-7; 11 nucleotides match TRBD1. Germline CDR1 reads PRHDT; CDR2 reads FYEKMQ (reference sequence). Germline trimming cut 2 bases from V and 4 bases from J; bases unmatched to any gene: 4. The CDR3 spans 15 residues.

This clonotype occurred many times. The rearrangement uses TRBV7-2 and TRBJ2-1, with a weak D call TRBD2 (5 bases). The CDR3 extends over 14 amino acids. The V gene lost 1 base and the J gene lost 4 bases, with 8 bases spanning the gap. Germline V gene data show CDR1 as SGHTA and CDR2 as FQGNSA. CDR3 sequence reads: CASSLVSGYNEQFF. The CDR3 nucleotides are TGTGCCAGCAGCTTAGTGTCGGGGTACAATGAGCAGTTCTTC.